This paragraph covers one T cell receptor (beta chain) sequence. Germline V gives CDR1 GTSNPN, CDR2 SVGIG (reference sequence). V was clipped by 4 bases and J by 2 bases, with 5 bases between them. This CDR3 comprises 11 residues. In the original workflow: It was from reference gene primer amplification that nucleated cell counts were estimated. Assay used: immunoSEQ multiplex PCR; TCRdb lists only in-frame clones, some missing. D and trimming come from the DNA, and the V and J calls and clone size come from that table. The repertoire holds 190,000 or so clones, with 87% as singletons. Cohort allocation depended upon clinical history that participants reported. This specimen comes from a study of blood T cell repertoires in COVID-19. At the level of the study: Whether acute or convalescent, the COVID-19 samples came from the United States, Italy and Spain. T cells, B-cell-depleted T cells, or PBMCs supplied cDNA or gDNA.

The chain is built from TRBV30 and TRBJ1-2; the D is unclear. The sample comprised PBMCs or T cells enriched from blood (not recorded which). The source is a young man with acute COVID-19. CDR3 loop: CAWNMNYGYTF. The CDR3 nucleotides are TGTGCCTGGAACATGAACTATGGCTACACCTTC. The complete variable domain, with remaining parts taken from reference TRBV30 and TRBJ1-2, reads SQTIHQWPATLVQPVGSPLSLECTVEGTSNPNLYWYRQAAGRGLQLLFYSVGIGQISSEVPQNLSASRPQDRQFILSSKKLLLSDSGFYLCAWNMNYGYTFGSGTRLTVV.